This T cell receptor (beta chain) was profiled in a study of cytomegalovirus exposure and HLA in healthy donors. CDR1 and CDR2 (germline): KGHSH, LQKENI. V was clipped by 5 bases and J by 9 bases, with 19 bases between them. This CDR3 comprises 14 residues. This clone was counted once. Vbeta (60) and Jbeta (13) primers were used in the PCR. Method: immunoSEQ multiplex PCR; TCRdb's copy keeps in-frame clones and lacks some. The repertoire consists of 100,000 to 150,000 clones, with about 82% occurring once and the leading ten covering roughly 1.1%. The sequencing input was PBMCs. V gene TRBV18 combines with J gene TRBJ1-1; D is ambiguous. This receptor was taken from a boy between 10 and 17 years old in good health and CMV-seronegative. The CDR3 region is CASSISDAGFKAFF. As DNA, the CDR3 is TGTGCCAGCTCAATTTCTGACGCGGGTTTCAAAGCTTTCTTT.